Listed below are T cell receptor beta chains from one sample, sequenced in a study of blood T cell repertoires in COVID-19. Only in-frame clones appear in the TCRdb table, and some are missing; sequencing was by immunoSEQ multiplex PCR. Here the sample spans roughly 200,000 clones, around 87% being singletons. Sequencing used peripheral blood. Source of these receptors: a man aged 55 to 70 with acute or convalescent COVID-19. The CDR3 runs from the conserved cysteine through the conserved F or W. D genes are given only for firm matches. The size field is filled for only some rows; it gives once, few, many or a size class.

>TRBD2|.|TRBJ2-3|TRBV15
TGTGCCACCAGCAGACGCGCTAGCGGGGGGGCAGTAGATACGCAGTATTTT
CATSRRASGGAVDTQYF
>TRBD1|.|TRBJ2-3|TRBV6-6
TGTGCCAGCAGTTACCGCCCGGACAGGTCCACAGATACGCAGTATTTT
CASSYRPDRSTDTQYF
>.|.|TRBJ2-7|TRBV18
TGTGCCAGCTCACCATCTAGGGGATCCTACGAGCAGTACTTC
CASSPSRGSYEQYF
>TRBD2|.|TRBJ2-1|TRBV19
TGTGCCAGTAGTATCACGGGGGGGCTCGGTGAGCAGTTCTTC
CASSITGGLGEQFF
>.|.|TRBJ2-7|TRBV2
TGTGCCAGCAGTGAACAGAGGTACGAGCAGTACTTC
CASSEQRYEQYF
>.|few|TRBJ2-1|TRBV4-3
TGCGCCAGCAGTAGGCAGGACTACAATGAGCAGTTCTTC
CASSRQDYNEQFF
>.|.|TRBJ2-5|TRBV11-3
TGTGCCAGCAGCTTCTCAGCGCAAGAGACCCAGTACTTC
CASSFSAQETQYF
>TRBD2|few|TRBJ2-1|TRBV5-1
TGCGCCAGCAGCTTGGCCGGGACTAGTCACAATGAGCAGTTCTTC
CASSLAGTSHNEQFF
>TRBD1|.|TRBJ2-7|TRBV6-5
TGTGCCAGGACCGAAAGGACAGGGGGTTTCTACGAGCAGTACTTC
CARTERTGGFYEQYF
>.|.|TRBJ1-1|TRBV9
TGTGCCAGCAGCACCCGGGATACTGAAGCTTTCTTT
CASSTRDTEAFF
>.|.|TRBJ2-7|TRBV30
TGTGCCTGGAGGGACAGTTACGAGCAGTACTTC
CAWRDSYEQYF
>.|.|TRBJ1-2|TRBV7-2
TGTGCCAGCAGCCTCAACTATGGCTACACCTTC
CASSLNYGYTF
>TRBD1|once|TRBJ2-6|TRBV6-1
TGTGCCAGCAGTGAAGGACAGGGGGCGGGGGCCAACGTCCTGACTTTC
CASSEGQGAGANVLTF
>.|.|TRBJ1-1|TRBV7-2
TGTGCCAGCAGACAGAACCTGAACACTGAAGCTTTCTTT
CASRQNLNTEAFF
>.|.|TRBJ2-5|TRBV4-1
TGCGCCAGCAGCCGAGTCATACAAGAGACCCAGTACTTC
CASSRVIQETQYF
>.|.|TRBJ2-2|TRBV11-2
TGTGCCAGCACCCTCCGGGTGGTTGACACCGGGGAGCTGTTTTTT
CASTLRVVDTGELFF
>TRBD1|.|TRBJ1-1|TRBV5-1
TGCGCCAGCAGCTTTGGTCCGGGACAGAGGAACACTGAAGCTTTCTTT
CASSFGPGQRNTEAFF
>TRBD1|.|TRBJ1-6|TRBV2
TGTGCCAGCACCCAGGACAGGGTTGTATCACCCCTCCACTTT
CASTQDRVVSPLHF
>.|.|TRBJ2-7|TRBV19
TGTGCCAGTACCCGGCAGGGGCGGGGGACCCACTACGAGCAGTACTTC
CASTRQGRGTHYEQYF
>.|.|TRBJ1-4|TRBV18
TGTGCCAGCTCACGGGCCAAACCCGATGAAAAACTGTTTTTT
CASSRAKPDEKLFF
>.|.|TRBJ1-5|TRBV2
TGTGCCAGCACTAAGACAGGACCCAATCAGCCCCAGCATTTT
CASTKTGPNQPQHF
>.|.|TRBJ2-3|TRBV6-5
TGTGCCAGCAGTTATGGGAGTGGCGGCACAGATACGCAGTATTTT
CASSYGSGGTDTQYF
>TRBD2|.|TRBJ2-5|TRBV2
TGTGCCAGCCGTAGCGGGGGGGCCTTGGAGACCCAGTACTTC
CASRSGGALETQYF
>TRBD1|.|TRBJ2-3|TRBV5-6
TGTGCCAGCAGCTTGTTTACAGGGGGAGGAGATACGCAGTATTTT
CASSLFTGGGDTQYF
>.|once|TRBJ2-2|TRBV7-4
TGTGCCAGCAGCCACCTCCAGGCAGGGTATTTCGCCGGGGAGCTGTTTTTT
CASSHLQAGYFAGELFF
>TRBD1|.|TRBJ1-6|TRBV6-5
TGTGCCAGCAGCAACCCCGGGACAGGTTCACCCCTCCACTTT
CASSNPGTGSPLHF
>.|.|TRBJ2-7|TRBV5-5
TGTGCCAGCAGCCTACAGTGGACAGCCGCATCCTACGAGCAGTACTTC
CASSLQWTAASYEQYF
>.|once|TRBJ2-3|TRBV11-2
TGTGCCAGCAGCCAGGGGATCACCTCGAGGAGCACAGATACGCAGTATTTT
CASSQGITSRSTDTQYF
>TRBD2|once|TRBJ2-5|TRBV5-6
TGTGCCAGCAGCCTTCTCGGGACTAGCACGGGGGGCGAGACCCAGTACTTC
CASSLLGTSTGGETQYF
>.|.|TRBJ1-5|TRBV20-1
TGCAGTGCTACGGAGGGGTCCCAGCATTTT
CSATEGSQHF
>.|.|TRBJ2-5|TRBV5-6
TGTGCCAGCAGCTTTGGAACTACTCAAGAGACCCAGTACTTC
CASSFGTTQETQYF
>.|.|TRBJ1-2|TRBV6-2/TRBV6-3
TGTGCCAGCAGTTACAATCCTACGGGCTACACCTTC
CASSYNPTGYTF
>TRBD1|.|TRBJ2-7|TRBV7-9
TGTGCCAGCAGCTCTCGGGACAGAGCCTACGAGCAGTACTTC
CASSSRDRAYEQYF
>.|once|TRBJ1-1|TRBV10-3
TGTGCCATCAGTGAAGAGGACAGAACGAACACTGAAGCTTTCTTT
CAISEEDRTNTEAFF
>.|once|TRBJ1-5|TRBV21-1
TGTGCCAGCAGCAAAAAAGGGGCCGGGGCGGGAGGCAATCAGCCCCAGCATTTT
CASSKKGAGAGGNQPQHF
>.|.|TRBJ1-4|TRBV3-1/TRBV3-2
TGTGCCAGCAGCCAAGGGTACGGTGATGAAAAACTGTTTTTT
CASSQGYGDEKLFF
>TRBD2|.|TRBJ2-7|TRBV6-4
TGTGCCAGCAGTCCCCCCCGGGGTAGCGGGGGCCACGAGCAGTACTTC
CASSPPRGSGGHEQYF
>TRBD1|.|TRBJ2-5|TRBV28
TGTGCCAGCAGTCGTACCGGGACAGGGAGGGCCCAGTACTTC
CASSRTGTGRAQYF
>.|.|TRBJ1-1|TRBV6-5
TGTGCCAGCAGTTACCTGGCAGGCGGGAAAACGGCTTTCTTT
CASSYLAGGKTAFF
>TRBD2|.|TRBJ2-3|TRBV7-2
TGTGCCAGCAGCTCTAGCGGTTCCACAGATACGCAGTATTTT
CASSSSGSTDTQYF
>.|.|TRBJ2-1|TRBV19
TGTGCCAGTAGTATTTCAGATCTCGCCTCCTACAATGAGCAGTTCTTC
CASSISDLASYNEQFF
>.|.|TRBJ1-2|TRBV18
TGTGCCAGCTCACCACAAGACAGGTTTGCTGGCTACACCTTC
CASSPQDRFAGYTF
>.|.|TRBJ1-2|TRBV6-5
TGTGCCAGCAGTCCTTTCTTTTCCTATGGCTACACCTTC
CASSPFFSYGYTF
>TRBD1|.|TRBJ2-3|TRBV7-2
TGTGCCAGCAGCTTAGCGACAGGGGGCGGAAGCACAGATACGCAGTATTTT
CASSLATGGGSTDTQYF
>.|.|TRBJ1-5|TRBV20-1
TGCAGTGCTAGTGGCCTCCAGGCAGGCAATCAGCCCCAGCATTTT
CSASGLQAGNQPQHF
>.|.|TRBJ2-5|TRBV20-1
TGCAGTGCTGGTGGACATTCTGATTATGAGACCCAGTACTTC
CSAGGHSDYETQYF
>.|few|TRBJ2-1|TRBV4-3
TGCGCCAGCAGCCAAGATGGAGAACAGGGCAATGAGCAGTTCTTC
CASSQDGEQGNEQFF
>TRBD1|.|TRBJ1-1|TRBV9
TGTGCCAGCAGCACCGGGACAGTTTCTGAAGCTTTCTTT
CASSTGTVSEAFF
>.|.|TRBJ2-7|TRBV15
TGTGCCACCAGCAGAGGTGTAGGACAGAGCTCCTACGAGCAGTACTTC
CATSRGVGQSSYEQYF
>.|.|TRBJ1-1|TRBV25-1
TGTGCCAGCAGTGCGGCAGGGGAGGGACTCGCTGAAGCTTTCTTT
CASSAAGEGLAEAFF
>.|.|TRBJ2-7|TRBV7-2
TGTGCCAGCAGCTTATCCCTAGAAGTCAAGCAGTACTTC
CASSLSLEVKQYF
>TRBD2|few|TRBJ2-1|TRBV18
TGTGCCAGCTCACCGGTAGCGGGGAACTACAATGAGCAGTTCTTC
CASSPVAGNYNEQFF
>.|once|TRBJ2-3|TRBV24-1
TGTGCCACCAGTGATTCCAGGTACCCCAATACGCAGTATTTT
CATSDSRYPNTQYF